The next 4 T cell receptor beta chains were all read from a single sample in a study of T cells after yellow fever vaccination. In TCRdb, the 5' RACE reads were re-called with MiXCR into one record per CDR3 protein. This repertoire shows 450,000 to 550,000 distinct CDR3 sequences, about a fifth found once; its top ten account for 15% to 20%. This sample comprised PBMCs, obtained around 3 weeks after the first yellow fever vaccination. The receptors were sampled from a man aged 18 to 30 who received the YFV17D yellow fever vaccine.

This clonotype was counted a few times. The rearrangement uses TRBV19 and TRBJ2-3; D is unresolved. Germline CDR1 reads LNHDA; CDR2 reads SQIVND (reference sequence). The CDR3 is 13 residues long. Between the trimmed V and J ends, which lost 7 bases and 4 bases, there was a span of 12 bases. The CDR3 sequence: CASNMIGSDTQYF. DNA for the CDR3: TGTGCCAGTAATATGATCGGCTCAGATACGCAGTATTTT.

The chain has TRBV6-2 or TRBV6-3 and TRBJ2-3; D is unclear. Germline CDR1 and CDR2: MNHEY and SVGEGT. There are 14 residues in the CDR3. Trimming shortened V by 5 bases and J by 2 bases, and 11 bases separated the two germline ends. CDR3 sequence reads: CASSRRPYTDTQYF. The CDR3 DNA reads TGTGCCAGCAGTCGCCGACCCTACACAGATACGCAGTATTTT.

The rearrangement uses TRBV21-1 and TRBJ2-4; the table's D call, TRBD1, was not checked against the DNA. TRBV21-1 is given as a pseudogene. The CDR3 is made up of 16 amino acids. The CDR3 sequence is CASSMAGTVDRNIQYF. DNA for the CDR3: TGTGCCAGCAGCATGGCAGGGACAGTAGACAGAAACATTCAGTACTTC.

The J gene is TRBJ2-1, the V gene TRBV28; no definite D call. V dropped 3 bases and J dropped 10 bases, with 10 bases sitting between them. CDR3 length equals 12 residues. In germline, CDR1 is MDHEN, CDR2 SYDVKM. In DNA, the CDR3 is TGTGCCAGCAGTTTTCTCACGTGGGAGCAGTTCTTC. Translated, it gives CASSFLTWEQFF.